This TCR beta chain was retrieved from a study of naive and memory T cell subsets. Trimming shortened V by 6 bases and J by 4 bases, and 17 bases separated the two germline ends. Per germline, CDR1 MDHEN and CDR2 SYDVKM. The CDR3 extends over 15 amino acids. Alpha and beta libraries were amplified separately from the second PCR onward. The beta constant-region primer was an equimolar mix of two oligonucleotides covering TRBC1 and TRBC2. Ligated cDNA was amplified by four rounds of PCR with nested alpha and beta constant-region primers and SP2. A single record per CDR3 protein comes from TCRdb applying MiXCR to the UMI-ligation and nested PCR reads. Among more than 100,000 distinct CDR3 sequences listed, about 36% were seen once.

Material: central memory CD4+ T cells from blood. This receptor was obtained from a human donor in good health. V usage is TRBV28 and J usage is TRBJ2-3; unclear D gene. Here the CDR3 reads CASSKPSGGADTQYF. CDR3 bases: TGTGCCAGCAGCAAACCTTCGGGTGGGGCAGATACGCAGTATTTT.